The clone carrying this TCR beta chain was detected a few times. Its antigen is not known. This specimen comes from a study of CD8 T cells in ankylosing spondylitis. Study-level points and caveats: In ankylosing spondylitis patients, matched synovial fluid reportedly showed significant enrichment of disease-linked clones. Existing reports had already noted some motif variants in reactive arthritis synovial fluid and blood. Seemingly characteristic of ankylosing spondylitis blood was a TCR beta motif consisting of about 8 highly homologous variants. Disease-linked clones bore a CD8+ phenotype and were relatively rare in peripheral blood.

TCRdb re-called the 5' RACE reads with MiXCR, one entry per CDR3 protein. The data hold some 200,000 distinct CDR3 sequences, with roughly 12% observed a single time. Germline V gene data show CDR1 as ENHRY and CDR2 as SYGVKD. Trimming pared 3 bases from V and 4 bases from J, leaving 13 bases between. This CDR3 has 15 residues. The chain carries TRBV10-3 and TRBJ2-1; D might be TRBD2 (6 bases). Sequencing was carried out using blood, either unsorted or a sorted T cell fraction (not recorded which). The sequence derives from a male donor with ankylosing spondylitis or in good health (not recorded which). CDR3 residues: CAISEGEAGYNEQFF. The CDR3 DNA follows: TGTGCCATCAGTGAAGGGGAGGCGGGGTACAATGAGCAGTTCTTC.